Presented here are 16 T cell receptor beta chains from one specimen sequenced in a study of CD8 T cells in ankylosing spondylitis. Study-wide results and caveats: In ankylosing spondylitis blood, a motif of 7 to 9 highly homologous TCR beta variants appeared characteristic.

TCRdb recomputed calls from the 5' RACE reads with MiXCR, one row per CDR3 protein. The sample carries more than 600,000 distinct CDR3 sequences, around 19% recorded once. The antigens these receptors bind are not known. Specimen: blood, either unsorted or a sorted T cell fraction (not recorded which). The origin of the receptors is a male donor with ankylosing spondylitis.

The chain couples TRBV20-1 to TRBJ2-2; D is unresolved. V was pared by 0 bases and J by 8 bases, with 16 bases between. CDR1 DFQATT and CDR2 SNEGSKA come from the germline V gene (reference sequence). The CDR3 totals 15 residues. CDR3 sequence (DNA): TGCAGTGCTAGAGACCCTCGGACCCAGCGAGGGGAGCTGTTTTTT. This encodes CSARDPRTQRGELFF.

This chain joins TRBV5-1 and TRBJ2-1; 12 nucleotides agree with TRBD2. V lost 0 bases, J lost 8 bases, and 6 bases stayed unmatched. Germline CDR1 SGHRS, CDR2 YFSETQ. This CDR3 has 16 residues. The CDR3 loop reads CASSLASGGAVYEQFF. CDR3 bases: TGCGCCAGCAGCTTGGCTAGCGGGGGGGCAGTCTATGAGCAGTTCTTC.

This clonotype appeared many times. V gene TRBV5-1 combines with J gene TRBJ1-1; possibly TRBD1 for D (5 bases). CDR3 size: 14 residues. V was trimmed by 4 bases and J by 3 bases, leaving 13 bases between them. Germline V gene lookup returns CDR1 SGHRS and CDR2 YFSETQ. Written as DNA, the CDR3 is TGCGCCAGCAGCCTCCAGGGTGGACACACTGAAGCTTTCTTT. Amino acid sequence: CASSLQGGHTEAFF.

The chain is built from TRBV4-3 and TRBJ2-7; 8 nucleotides match TRBD2. V lost 4 bases, J lost 6 bases, and 11 bases stayed unmatched. CDR1 is LGHNA, CDR2 YSLEER, per germline. This CDR3 has 15 amino acids. The DNA of the CDR3 is TGCGCCAGCAGCCGCACACGGACTAGCAGCCTCGAGCAGTACTTC. It is translated as CASSRTRTSSLEQYF.

This clonotype was counted between two and nine times. The chain has TRBV6-5 and TRBJ2-5; 8 nucleotides line up with TRBD2. CDR1 is MNHEY, CDR2 SVGAGI, per germline. The V and J ends lost 10 bases and 10 bases, in that order; junction bases with no gene match: 8. The CDR3 is 11 amino acids. The CDR3 nucleotides are TGTGCCACCTTGGCCGCGGGGGGCCAGTACTTC. It is translated as CATLAAGGQYF.

This clonotype was counted between two and nine times. The chain links TRBV15 to TRBJ2-7, with D possibly being TRBD2 (5 bases). Looked up from germline, CDR1 is LNHNV and CDR2 is YYDKDF (reference sequence). The CDR3 loop spans 15 amino acids. V gave up 4 bases and J gave up 2 bases, with 15 bases separating them. CDR3 sequence (DNA): TGTGCCACCAGCATAGAGGGAACCCGACCCTACGAGCAGTACTTC. It is translated as CATSIEGTRPYEQYF. Drawing the rest from reference TRBV15 and TRBJ2-7, the complete variable domain is DAMVIQNPRYQVTQFGKPVTLSCSQTLNHNVMYWYQQKSSQAPKLLFHYYDKDFNNEADTPDNFQSRRPNTSFCFLDIRSPGLGDTAMYLCATSIEGTRPYEQYFGPGTRLTVT.

This clonotype has only a few counts. This chain uses TRBV7-2 with TRBJ2-2; D ambiguous. This CDR3 has 13 amino acids. From germline, CDR1 is SGHTA and CDR2 FQGNSA. V was trimmed by 3 bases and J by 6 bases, leaving 8 bases between them. CDR3 coding DNA: TGTGCCAGCAGCTTCAATAACGCCGGGGAGCTGTTTTTT. Protein product: CASSFNNAGELFF.

This clonotype was detected a few times. The chain is built from TRBV7-2 and TRBJ2-7; D ambiguous. This CDR3 contains 13 residues. Germline V lookup: CDR1 SGHTA, CDR2 FQGNSA. V was cut by 1 base and J by 5 bases, with 9 bases left in between. Here the CDR3 DNA reads TGTGCCAGCAGCTTAGTGACTGCGAACGAGCAGTACTTC. Amino acid sequence: CASSLVTANEQYF.

This clonotype was counted only a few times. The limits of the CDR3 on the DNA are not certain, so only TCRdb's listed CDR3 is given. This chain links TRBV12-3 or TRBV12-4 with TRBJ1-6; TRBD1, as called in the table, went unchecked against the DNA. The CDR3 comprises 15 residues, both ends counted. CDR3 region: CASSSSTGQPGPLHF.

This clonotype appeared a few times. The chain combines TRBV2 with TRBJ2-7; 9 bases are shared with TRBD1. V lost 1 base to trimming and J lost 3 bases; unmatched junction nucleotides: 4. The CDR3 extends over 15 amino acids. CDR1 and CDR2 from the germline V gene are SNHLY and FYNNEI. CDR3 sequence (DNA): TGTGCCAGCAGTGAAGGACCGGGACAGGGCTACGAGCAGTACTTC. Its translation: CASSEGPGQGYEQYF.

This clonotype was picked up a small number of times. The V and J genes are TRBV4-1 and TRBJ1-1; 8 bases map to TRBD1. This CDR3 is 16 amino acids long. Unmatched junction bases numbered 9, after V lost 3 bases and J lost 3 bases. CDR1 and CDR2 (germline): MGHRA, YSYEKL. For the CDR3, the DNA is TGCGCCAGCAGCCACGGACAGGGACGTCAGTACACTGAAGCTTTCTTT. The encoded protein is CASSHGQGRQYTEAFF.

The chain combines TRBV6-4 with TRBJ2-5; D not resolved. The V end was cut by 5 bases, the J end by 4 bases, with 11 bases between. This CDR3 has 13 residues. Germline V gives CDR1 MRHNA, CDR2 SNTAGT. The CDR3 DNA reads as TGTGCCAGCAGTTACCAGCCAGGAGAGACCCAGTACTTC. Its protein product is CASSYQPGETQYF.

This chain links TRBV4-3 with TRBJ2-1; TRBD2 aligns across 7 bases. V lost 2 bases to trimming and J lost 9 bases; unmatched junction nucleotides: 10. Germline CDR1 reads LGHNA; CDR2 reads YSLEER. The CDR3 runs to 15 residues. The CDR3 sequence: CASSQLGTIGGEQFF. The CDR3 bases are TGCGCCAGCAGCCAACTAGGGACTATTGGAGGTGAGCAGTTCTTC.

The rearrangement uses TRBV12-3 or TRBV12-4 and TRBJ1-2; 10 bases align to TRBD1. Trimming removed 6 bases from V and 6 bases from J; junction bases left unmatched: 7. The CDR3 is 14 residues long. CDR3 nucleotides: TGTGCCAGCAGACCTAGTGGGACAGGGGATGGCTACACCTTC. This encodes CASRPSGTGDGYTF.

V is TRBV12-3 or TRBV12-4 and J is TRBJ2-5; TRBD2 might be the D (5 bases). The length of the CDR3 is 13 residues. V lost 6 bases, J lost 5 bases, and 13 bases lay in between. The CDR3 DNA follows: TGTGCCAGCAGGTCTAGCTTCGGGGAGACCCAGTACTTC. Protein sequence: CASRSSFGETQYF.

Note on this clonotype: The junction shows a germline mismatch at one end, possibly a read error. The CDR3 here is CASSQDRERFF. CDR3 sequence (DNA): TGTGCCAGCAGCCAAGACAGGGAGCGGTTCTTC. The V call is TRBV3-1, the J call TRBJ2-1, with D tentatively TRBD1 or TRBD2 (5 bases each). The CDR3 totals 11 residues. Looked up from germline, CDR1 is LGHDT and CDR2 is YNNKEL (reference sequence).